A single sample is the source of the 3 T cell receptor beta chains below, sequenced in a study of T cells after posttransplantation cyclophosphamide. Cells defined as naive were viable CD3+CD4+ or CD3+CD8+ and CCR7+CD45RA+CD45RO-CD95-CD27+CD28+. Sequencing was performed with immunoSEQ multiplex PCR; in TCRdb, only in-frame clones are kept and a portion is missing. This table holds roughly 20,000 clones, less than 99% found once. Sequenced material: naive CD4+ T cells sorted from PBMCs. The receptors derive from a middle-aged man in good health, CMV-negative, and a related stem cell transplant donor.

The gene calls are TRBV5-1 and TRBJ2-2; D gene uncertain. This CDR3 contains 16 residues. CDR1 and CDR2 from the germline V gene are SGHRS and YFSETQ. Trimming cost V 0 bases and J 0 bases, with 9 bases left between them. The CDR3 sequence: CASSLVVRANTGELFF. For the CDR3, the DNA is TGCGCCAGCAGCTTGGTGGTTCGGGCGAACACCGGGGAGCTGTTTTTT.

The V gene is TRBV18, the J gene TRBJ1-4, with a tentative D call TRBD1 (6 bases). Trimming cost V 3 bases and J 2 bases, with 10 bases left between them. CDR1 KGHSH and CDR2 LQKENI come from the germline V gene. CDR3 length: 15 amino acids. The CDR3 loop is CASSPRQVTNEKLFF. The CDR3 DNA reads as TGTGCCAGCTCACCTCGACAGGTGACTAATGAAAAACTGTTTTTT.

This clone was seen a single time. The V call is TRBV27, the J call TRBJ1-2; TRBD1 matches at 9 bases. The CDR3 consists of 13 residues. The germline V gene encodes CDR1 MNHEY and CDR2 SMNVEV (reference sequence). With V trimmed by 6 bases and J by 8 bases, 7 bases remained unmatched. CDR3: CASSDPGQGGYTF. For the CDR3, the DNA is TGTGCCAGCAGCGATCCGGGACAGGGCGGCTACACCTTC.